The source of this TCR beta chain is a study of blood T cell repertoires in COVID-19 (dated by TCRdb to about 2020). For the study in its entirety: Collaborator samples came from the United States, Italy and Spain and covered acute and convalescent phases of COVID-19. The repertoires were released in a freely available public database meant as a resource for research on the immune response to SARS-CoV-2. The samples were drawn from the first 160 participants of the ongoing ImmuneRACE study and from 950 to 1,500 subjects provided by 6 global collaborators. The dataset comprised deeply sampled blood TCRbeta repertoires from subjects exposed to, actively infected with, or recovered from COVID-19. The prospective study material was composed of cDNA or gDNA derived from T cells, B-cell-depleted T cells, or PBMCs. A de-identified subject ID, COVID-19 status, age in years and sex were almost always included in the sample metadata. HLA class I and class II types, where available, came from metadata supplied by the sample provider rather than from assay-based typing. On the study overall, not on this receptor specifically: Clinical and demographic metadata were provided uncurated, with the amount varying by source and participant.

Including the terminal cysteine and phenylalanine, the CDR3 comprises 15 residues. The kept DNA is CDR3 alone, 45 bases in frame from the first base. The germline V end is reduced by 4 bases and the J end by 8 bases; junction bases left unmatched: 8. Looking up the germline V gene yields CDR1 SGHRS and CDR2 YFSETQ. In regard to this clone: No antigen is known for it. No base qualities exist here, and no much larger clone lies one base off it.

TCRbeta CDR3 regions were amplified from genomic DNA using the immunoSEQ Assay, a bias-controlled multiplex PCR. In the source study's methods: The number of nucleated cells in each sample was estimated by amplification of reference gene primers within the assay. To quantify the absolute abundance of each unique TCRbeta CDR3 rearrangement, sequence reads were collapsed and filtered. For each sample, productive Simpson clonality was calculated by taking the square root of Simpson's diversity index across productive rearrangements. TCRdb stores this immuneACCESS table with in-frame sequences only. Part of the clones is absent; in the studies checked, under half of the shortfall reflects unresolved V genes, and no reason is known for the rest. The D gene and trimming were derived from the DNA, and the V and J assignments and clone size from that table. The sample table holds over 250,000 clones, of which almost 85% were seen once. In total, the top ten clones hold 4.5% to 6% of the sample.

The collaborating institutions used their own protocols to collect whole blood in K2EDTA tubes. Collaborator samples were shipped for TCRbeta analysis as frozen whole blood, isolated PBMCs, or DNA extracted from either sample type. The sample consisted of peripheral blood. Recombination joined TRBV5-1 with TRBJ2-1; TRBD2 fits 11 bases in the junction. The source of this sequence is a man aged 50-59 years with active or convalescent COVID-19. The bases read TGCGCCAGCAGCCCCCTAGCGGGGGGCCTGGATGAGCAGTTCTTC. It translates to CASSPLAGGLDEQFF.